Listed here are 23 T cell receptor beta chains from one sample, sequenced in a study of a mutant IDH1 vaccine in newly diagnosed glioma. Stated time point: baseline, week 1 (first vaccination visit). Treatment denoted: pre-vaccination baseline after standard-of-care therapy. Sequencing used immunoSEQ multiplex PCR; TCRdb keeps in-frame clones, though not all of them. This table has about 98,000 clones, 70% to 90% appearing once. Sample: PBMCs, taken from a glioma patient treated with radiotherapy, temozolomide or both. These receptor sequences come from a woman aged 50 to 65 with glioma.

This clone was seen only once. The CDR3 DNA reads TGTGCCAGCGCCGAGACAGGGTCTGGCTACACCTTC. Its protein is CASAETGSGYTF. This sequence joins TRBV28 and TRBJ1-2; 7 bases fit TRBD1. CDR3 length: 12 residues. Germline V gene lookup returns CDR1 MDHEN and CDR2 SYDVKM. V trimming: 8 bases; J trimming: 7 bases; junction bases outside the gene matches: 7.

CDR3 DNA sequence: TGTCCCGGGCTTCCCTACGAGCAGTACTTC. Protein: CPGLPYEQYF. The chain carries TRBV11-2 and TRBJ2-7; D ambiguous. CDR1 SGHAT and CDR2 FQNNGV come from the germline V gene. The CDR3 is made up of 10 amino acids.

The rearrangement links TRBV19 to TRBJ1-1; 7 bases are a match to TRBD1. The CDR3 loop spans 14 amino acids. CDR1 and CDR2 from the germline V gene are LNHDA and SQIVND (reference sequence). After removal of 6 bases from V and 4 bases from J, the junction contained 8 bases not matched to a gene. CDR3 region: CASSEVQGVTEAFF. CDR3 nucleotides: TGTGCCAGTAGCGAAGTCCAGGGGGTCACTGAAGCTTTCTTT. The full variable domain, with the rest looked up from reference TRBV19 and TRBJ1-1, is DGGITQSPKYLFRKEGQNVTLSCEQNLNHDAMYWYRQDPGQGLRLIYYSQIVNDFQKGDIAEGYSVSREKKESFPLTVTSAQKNPTAFYLCASSEVQGVTEAFFGQGTRLTVV.

This rearrangement joins TRBV11-2 to TRBJ1-1; D is perhaps TRBD1 (5 bases). Per the germline V gene, CDR1 is SGHAT and CDR2 is FQNNGV. The CDR3 runs 13 residues. V dropped 1 base and J dropped 9 bases, with 12 bases sitting between them. Written as DNA, the CDR3 is TGTGCCAGCAGCTTAGGGCGGGGGGTACAAGCTTTCTTT. Translating gives CASSLGRGVQAFF.

The chain couples TRBV5-1 to TRBJ2-7; a possible D gene is TRBD1 (5 bases). The CDR3 loop spans 14 amino acids. The ends were cut back, 4 bases at V and 2 bases at J, with 13 bases in the middle. Germline values: CDR1 SGHRS, CDR2 YFSETQ. The CDR3 nucleotides are TGCGCCAGCAGCAAGGACAACGGCCCCTACGAGCAGTACTTC. It translates to CASSKDNGPYEQYF.

V gene TRBV4-1 combines with J gene TRBJ2-1; D gene ambiguous. The CDR3 is made up of 14 amino acids. The germline gives CDR1 MGHRA, CDR2 YSYEKL. Trimming pared 0 bases from V and 4 bases from J, leaving 7 bases between. The chain's CDR3 is CASSQDPIYNEQFF. The CDR3 DNA sequence: TGCGCCAGCAGCCAAGATCCCATTTACAATGAGCAGTTCTTC.

The chain combines TRBV12-5 with TRBJ2-7, with 8 bases that match TRBD1. This CDR3 contains 14 residues. Germline CDR1 and CDR2: LGHNT and FRNRAP. J lost 3 bases, V lost 5 bases, and 6 bases had no gene match. The CDR3 region is CASGRDRSNYEQYF. CDR3 nucleotide sequence: TGTGCTAGTGGTCGGGACAGGTCTAACTACGAGCAGTACTTC.

The chain has TRBV27 and TRBJ2-3, with 10 bases lining up with TRBD2. The CDR3 loop spans 14 amino acids. With 6 bases clipped from V and 4 bases from J, the junction kept 4 bases outside the gene matches. In germline, CDR1 is MNHEY, CDR2 SMNVEV (reference sequence). DNA for the CDR3: TGTGCCAGCAGGCTAGCGGGAGTCCCAGATACGCAGTATTTT. Protein: CASRLAGVPDTQYF.

The gene calls are TRBV11-2 and TRBJ2-5; D uncertain. This CDR3 is built from 12 residues. In germline, CDR1 is SGHAT, CDR2 FQNNGV. V was cut by 4 bases and J by 5 bases, with 8 bases left in between. CDR3 coding DNA: TGTGCCAGCAGCTCAGTTCTGGAGACCCAGTACTTC. Protein: CASSSVLETQYF.

This chain joins TRBV7-3 and TRBJ1-1; 9 bases are shared with TRBD1. This CDR3 is 13 amino acids long. V lost 5 bases and J lost 3; bases outside the gene matches: 1. Germline loops: CDR1 SGHTA, CDR2 FQGTGA. CDR3 loop: CASSRDRDTEAFF. CDR3 bases: TGTGCCAGCAGCAGGGACAGGGACACTGAAGCTTTCTTT.

The chain is built from TRBV28 and TRBJ1-6; TRBD1 is a possible D gene (5 bases). V dropped 3 bases and J dropped 1 base, with 13 bases sitting between them. CDR3 size: 17 residues. Germline CDR1 MDHEN, CDR2 SYDVKM. Written as DNA, the CDR3 is TGTGCCAGCAGTTTTGGGGGGACGGGATCCTATAATTCACCCCTCCACTTT. Protein: CASSFGGTGSYNSPLHF.

V gene TRBV19 combines with J gene TRBJ1-2; a possible D gene is TRBD1 (5 bases). In germline, CDR1 is LNHDA, CDR2 SQIVND (reference sequence). CDR3 length: 17 residues. V was shortened by 3 bases and J by 4 bases, with 21 bases between the two germline ends. The CDR3 DNA reads TGTGCCAGTAGTATGTCGTCCTTGAGGGGCGAAGGCTATGGCTACACCTTC. It encodes CASSMSSLRGEGYGYTF.

The chain recombines TRBV27 with TRBJ1-5; D unclear. The V end lost 0 bases, the J end lost 2 bases, and 2 bases lay between the germline ends. Germline loops: CDR1 MNHEY, CDR2 SMNVEV (reference sequence). The CDR3 totals 13 residues. CDR3 loop: CASSLSRNQPQHF. The CDR3 region has the DNA TGTGCCAGCAGTTTATCTCGCAATCAGCCCCAGCATTTT.

The rearrangement joins TRBV27 to TRBJ2-5, with D tentatively TRBD2 (6 bases). Trimming removed 6 bases at V and 5 bases at J, with 13 bases between. The CDR3 is 13 residues long. Germline assignment: CDR1 MNHEY and CDR2 SMNVEV (reference sequence). In nucleotides, the CDR3 is TGTGCCAGCAGCCTCGTGGGGAGGGAGACCCAGTACTTC. This translates into CASSLVGRETQYF.

V is TRBV7-3 and J is TRBJ2-5, with TRBD1 identical over 9 bases. The CDR3 has 15 amino acids. V lost 4 bases, J lost 4 bases, and 7 bases stayed unmatched. Per the germline V gene, CDR1 is SGHTA and CDR2 is FQGTGA. CDR3 DNA sequence: TGTGCCAGCAGCTGGACAGGGGATTGGGGAGAGACCCAGTACTTC. Residues: CASSWTGDWGETQYF.

Concerning this clone itself: At the DNA level, this CDR3 is encoded by other sequences in the same sample as well. This rearrangement joins TRBV7-9 to TRBJ2-7; D not resolved. Trimming removed 4 bases at V and 1 base at J, with 5 bases between. CDR1 is SEHNR and CDR2 is FQNEAQ in the germline V gene (reference sequence). The CDR3 loop spans 12 amino acids. Here the CDR3 reads CASSSFSYEQYF. The CDR3 DNA is TGTGCCAGCAGCTCCTTTTCCTACGAGCAGTACTTC.

The rearrangement links TRBV5-1 to TRBJ1-2; D is undetermined. Germline V gene lookup returns CDR1 SGHRS and CDR2 YFSETQ. Deletions cut 0 bases from V and 2 bases from J, with 11 bases between. The CDR3 is 15 residues long. CDR3 sequence: CASSLVPGENYGYTF. The CDR3 DNA reads as TGCGCCAGCAGCTTGGTGCCGGGAGAGAACTATGGCTACACCTTC. Supplemented by reference TRBV5-1 and TRBJ1-2, the full variable domain reads KAGVTQTPRYLIKTRGQQVTLSCSPISGHRSVSWYQQTPGQGLQFLFEYFSETQRNKGNFPGRFSGRQFSNSRSEMNVSTLELGDSALYLCASSLVPGENYGYTFGSGTRLTVV.

The V call is TRBV5-1, the J call TRBJ2-7; D gene unclear. The CDR3 loop spans 13 amino acids. CDR1 is SGHRS, CDR2 YFSETQ, per germline. V was trimmed by 2 bases and J by 5 bases, leaving 11 bases between them. CDR3 sequence (DNA): TGCGCCAGCAGCTTAAATGGCGTGAACGAGCAGTACTTC. Translating gives CASSLNGVNEQYF.

The chain joins TRBV27 to TRBJ2-1, with D possibly called TRBD1 or TRBD2 (5 bases each). This CDR3 contains 13 residues. Germline CDR1 and CDR2: MNHEY and SMNVEV (reference sequence). Between the trimmed V and J ends, which lost 6 bases and 10 bases, there was a span of 16 bases. The CDR3 is CASSLPGRMEQFF. The CDR3 DNA follows: TGTGCCAGCAGCCTCCCGGGGCGCATGGAGCAGTTCTTC.

This clone was seen a single time. The V gene is TRBV5-4, the J gene TRBJ2-1; D possibly corresponds to TRBD2 (5 bases). The CDR3 is 14 residues long. CDR1 is SGHNT and CDR2 is YYREEE in the germline V gene (reference sequence). Trimming took 4 bases from V and 7 from J, leaving 15 bases between them. The CDR3 nucleotides read TGTGCCAGCAGCCCCGGAGGTAGCCAAAATGAGCAGTTCTTC. Translating gives CASSPGGSQNEQFF.

This chain uses TRBV7-9 with TRBJ2-5, with 11 positions matching TRBD2. CDR1 is SEHNR and CDR2 is FQNEAQ in the germline V gene (reference sequence). J gave up 4 bases and V 4 bases, and 8 bases lay outside the gene matches. This CDR3 region has 16 residues. CDR3 sequence (DNA): TGTGCCAGCAGCTCTCCGAGACTAGCGGGATCAGAGACCCAGTACTTC. Translating gives CASSSPRLAGSETQYF.

The gene calls are TRBV7-9 and TRBJ2-1; 11 bases fit TRBD2. V shed 5 bases and J 8 bases; nucleotides not matched to a gene: 8. This CDR3 has 15 amino acids. In germline, CDR1 is SEHNR, CDR2 FQNEAQ (reference sequence). The CDR3 loop is CASSPLAGVFHEQFF. CDR3 coding DNA: TGTGCCAGCAGCCCACTAGCGGGAGTGTTCCATGAGCAGTTCTTC.

This CDR3 reads CASSYPWGLQETQYF. CDR3 coding DNA: TGTGCCAGCAGTTACCCGTGGGGACTCCAAGAGACCCAGTACTTC. This chain links TRBV6-5 with TRBJ2-5, with a tentative D call TRBD2 (6 bases). From germline, CDR1 is MNHEY and CDR2 SVGAGI. This CDR3 region has 15 residues. V was clipped by 2 bases and J by 1 base, with 11 bases between them.